The clone carrying this TCR beta chain has a handful of counts. The antigen is not known. The sample comes from a study of vaccination effects on CD4 cells after COVID-19. About the study: Pools of viral peptides were used by the ViraFEST assay to expand antigen-specific CD4+ T cells ahead of sequencing. Vaccination followed sampling of two convalescent patients by 16 days and one week respectively.

With around ten days of culture completed, CD4+ T cells were isolated. Data came from immunoSEQ multiplex PCR; TCRdb stores just in-frame clones and leaves some out. The sample yields 45,000 to 60,000 clones, 75% to 80% seen once. V lost 3 bases and J lost 4; bases outside the gene matches: 7. The CDR3 loop spans 18 amino acids. From germline, CDR1 is SNHLY and CDR2 FYNNEI. The sequence was collected from a human donor who had a prior SARS-CoV-2 infection. This specimen was CD4+ T cells from PBMCs cultured without peptide, taken before COVID-19 vaccination. V is TRBV2 and J is TRBJ1-6; the match to TRBD1 covers 12 bases. The CDR3 spells CASSDGTGGAGYNSPLHF. As DNA, the CDR3 is TGTGCCAGCAGTGACGGGACAGGGGGCGCGGGGTATAATTCACCCCTCCACTTT.